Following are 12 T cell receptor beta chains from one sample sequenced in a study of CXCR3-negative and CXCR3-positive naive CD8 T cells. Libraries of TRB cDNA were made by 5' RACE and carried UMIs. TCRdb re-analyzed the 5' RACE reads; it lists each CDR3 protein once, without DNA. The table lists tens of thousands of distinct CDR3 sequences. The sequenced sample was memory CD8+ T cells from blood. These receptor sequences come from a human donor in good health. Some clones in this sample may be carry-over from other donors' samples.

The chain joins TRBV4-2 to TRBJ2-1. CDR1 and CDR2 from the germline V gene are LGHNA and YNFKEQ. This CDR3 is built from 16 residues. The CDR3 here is CASSQDLSTAYNEQFF.

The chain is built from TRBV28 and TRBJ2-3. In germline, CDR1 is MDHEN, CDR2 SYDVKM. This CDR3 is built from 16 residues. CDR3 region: CASSHYHAYSTDTQYF.

The chain's CDR3 is CASRDRVLNQPQHF. The rearrangement joins TRBV6-4 to TRBJ1-5. This CDR3 is 14 amino acids long. The germline gives CDR1 MRHNA, CDR2 SNTAGT.

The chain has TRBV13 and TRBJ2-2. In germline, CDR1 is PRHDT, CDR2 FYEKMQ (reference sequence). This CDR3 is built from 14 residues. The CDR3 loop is CASSPSRDTGELFF.

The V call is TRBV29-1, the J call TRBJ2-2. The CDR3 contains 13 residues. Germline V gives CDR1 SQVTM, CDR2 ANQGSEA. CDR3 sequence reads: CSVDAGMSGELFF.

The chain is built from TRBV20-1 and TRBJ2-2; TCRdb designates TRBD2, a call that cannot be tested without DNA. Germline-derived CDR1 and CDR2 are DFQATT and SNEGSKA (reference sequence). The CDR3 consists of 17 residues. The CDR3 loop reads CSASRRTSGENTGELFF.

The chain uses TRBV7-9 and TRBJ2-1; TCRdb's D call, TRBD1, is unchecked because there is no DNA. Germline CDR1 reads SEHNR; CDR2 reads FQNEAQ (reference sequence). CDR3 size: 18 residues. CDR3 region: CASSVVGGPRKMYNEQFF.

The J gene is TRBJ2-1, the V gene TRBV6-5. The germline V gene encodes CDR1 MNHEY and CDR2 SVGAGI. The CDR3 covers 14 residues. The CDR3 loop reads CASGLGGTYNEQFF.

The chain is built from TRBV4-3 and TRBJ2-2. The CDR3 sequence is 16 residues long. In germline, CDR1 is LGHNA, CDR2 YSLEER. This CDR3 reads CASSQDATANTGELFF.

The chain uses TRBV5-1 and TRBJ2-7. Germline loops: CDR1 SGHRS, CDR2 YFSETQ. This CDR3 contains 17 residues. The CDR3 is CASSLPEQQLTQGEQYF.

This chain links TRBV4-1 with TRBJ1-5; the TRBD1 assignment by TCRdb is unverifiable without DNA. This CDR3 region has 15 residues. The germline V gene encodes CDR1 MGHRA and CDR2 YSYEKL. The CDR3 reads CASSQDDRGHQPQHF.

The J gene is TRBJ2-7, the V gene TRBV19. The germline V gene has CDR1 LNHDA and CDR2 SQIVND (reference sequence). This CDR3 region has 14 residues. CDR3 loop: CASSHAGTSYEQYF.